This T cell receptor beta chain was identified during a study of glioma-infiltrating T cells after dendritic cell vaccination (dated by TCRdb to 2016 to 2018). Concerning the study at large: The cohort comprised about 15 glioblastoma patients from Phase I and II dendritic cell vaccination trials, 9 newly diagnosed and 6 with recurrent disease. Each patient got three intradermal injections of the dendritic cell vaccine, spaced at biweekly intervals, in the arm below the axilla. Deep sequencing of TCR beta CDR3 regions was used to quantify tumor-infiltrating lymphocyte content and compare tumor and blood repertoires in dendritic cell-vaccinated glioblastoma patients. Survival after dendritic cell vaccination was correlated with TCR sequencing metrics such as TIL content and the overlap between tumor and blood repertoires. The vaccine was prepared from monocyte-derived dendritic cells that were cultured for approximately seven days with IL-4 and GM-CSF and then pulsed overnight with autologous tumor lysate. Between about 2002 and 2013, patients were given autologous tumor lysate-pulsed dendritic cell vaccination. Overall results and qualifications from the work: The cohort was small and heterogeneous, only a few patients had full blood and tumor sets, and even fewer had initial-recurrent tumor pairs. The three-group TCR overlap response model was described as speculative and requiring prospective validation. Longer time to progression and overall survival after dendritic cell vaccination were predicted by higher estimated pretreatment TIL content. TCR clonality showed no direct relationship with survival, which suggests that a diverse polyclonal response may be important.

From the cysteine through the phenylalanine, the CDR3 covers 16 amino acids. Only the CDR3 DNA stays, 48 bases, in frame from base 1. CDR1 SGHRS and CDR2 YFSETQ were looked up in the germline V gene. V loses 1 base at its end and J loses 3 bases; junction bases beyond the gene matches: 6. Using the immunoSEQ assay, TCRB CDR3 regions were amplified from 2 to 2.5 micrograms of genomic DNA, or from all available DNA when less than that was on hand. Multiplex PCR used 60 forward primers for TCR V beta segments and 13 reverse primers for J beta segments. To estimate the number of reads per starting template, synthetic control templates were added to each sample at limiting dilution. The Illumina HiSeq System generated sequencing reads of 87 bp. As for the original processing: PCR and sequencing errors were removed by a nearest neighbor algorithm that merged closely related sequences. TCR overlap was defined as the percentage of unique tumor TCR beta sequences that were also found in the peripheral blood of the same patient. TCRdb holds this immuneACCESS table with in-frame rearrangements only. Some clones are missing; in checked studies, unresolved V genes explain under half, and the rest has no known cause. That table furnishes V, J and clone size, whereas the DNA furnished D and trimming. The sample profile shows some 70,000 clones; 81% of them were found once. Under 8% of the sample belongs to the ten largest clones.

Turning to this clone: Its antigen remains undetermined. Base qualities were left out, and no much larger clone turns up one base away.

Patients were selected for having adequate residual fresh-frozen tumor tissue and more than two years of available survival data. None of the glioblastoma patients carried an isocitrate dehydrogenase mutation, although molecular status otherwise varied. PBMC collection took place before vaccination, two weeks after the third vaccination, and at tumor progression if progression occurred. The Qiagen DNeasy Blood extraction Kit was used for extraction of genomic DNA. The sequence joins TRBV5-1 to TRBJ2-2; 7 central nucleotides agree with TRBD1. The receptor's source is a human donor with glioblastoma. Sequenced material: blood, taken before dendritic cell vaccination. The nucleotide sequence is given as TGCGCCAGCAGCTTGCAGGGGGACAGACACACCGGGGAGCTGTTTTTT. Translated, this gives CASSLQGDRHTGELFF.